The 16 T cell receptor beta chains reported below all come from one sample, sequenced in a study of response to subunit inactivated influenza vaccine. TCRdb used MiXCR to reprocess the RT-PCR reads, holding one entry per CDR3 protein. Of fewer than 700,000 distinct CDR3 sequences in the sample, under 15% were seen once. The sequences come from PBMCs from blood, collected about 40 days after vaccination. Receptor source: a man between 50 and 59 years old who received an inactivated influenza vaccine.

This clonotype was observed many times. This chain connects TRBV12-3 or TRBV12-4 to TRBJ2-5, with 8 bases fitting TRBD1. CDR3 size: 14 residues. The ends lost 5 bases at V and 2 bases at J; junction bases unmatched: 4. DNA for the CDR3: TGTGCCAGCAGTCCTAGGACAGGGCAAGAGACCCAGTACTTC. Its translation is CASSPRTGQETQYF.

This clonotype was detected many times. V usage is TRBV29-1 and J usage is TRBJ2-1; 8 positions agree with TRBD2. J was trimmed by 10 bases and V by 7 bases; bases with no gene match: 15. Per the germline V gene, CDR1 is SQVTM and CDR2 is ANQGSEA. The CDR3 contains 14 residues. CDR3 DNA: TGCAGCGCAAAACCGGGACTAGGGATCGGGGAGCAGTTCTTC. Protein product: CSAKPGLGIGEQFF.

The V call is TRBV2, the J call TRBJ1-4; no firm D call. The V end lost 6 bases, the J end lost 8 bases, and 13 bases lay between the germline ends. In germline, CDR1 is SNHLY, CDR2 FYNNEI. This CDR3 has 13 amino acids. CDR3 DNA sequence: TGTGCCAGCAGAGGATTACAAGGGGAAAAACTGTTTTTT. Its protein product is CASRGLQGEKLFF.

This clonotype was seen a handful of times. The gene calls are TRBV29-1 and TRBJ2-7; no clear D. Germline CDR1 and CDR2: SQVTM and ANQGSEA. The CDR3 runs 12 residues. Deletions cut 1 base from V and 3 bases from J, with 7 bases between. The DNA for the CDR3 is TGCAGCGTTGAAGGGGCCGGCTACGAGCAGTACTTC. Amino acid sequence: CSVEGAGYEQYF.

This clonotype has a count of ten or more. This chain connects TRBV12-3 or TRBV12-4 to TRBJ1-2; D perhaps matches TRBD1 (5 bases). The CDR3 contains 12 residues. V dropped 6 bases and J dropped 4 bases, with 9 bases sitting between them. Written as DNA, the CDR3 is TGTGCCAGCAGCCCAGGGCTCTATGGCTACACCTTC. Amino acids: CASSPGLYGYTF.

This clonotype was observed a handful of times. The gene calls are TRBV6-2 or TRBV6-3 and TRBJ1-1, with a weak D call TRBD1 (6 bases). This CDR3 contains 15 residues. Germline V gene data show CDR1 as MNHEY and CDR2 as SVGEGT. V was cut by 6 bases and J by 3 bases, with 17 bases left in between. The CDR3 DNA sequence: TGTGCCAGCAGAAAGGGGACATTGTCGGACACTGAAGCTTTCTTT. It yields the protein CASRKGTLSDTEAFF.

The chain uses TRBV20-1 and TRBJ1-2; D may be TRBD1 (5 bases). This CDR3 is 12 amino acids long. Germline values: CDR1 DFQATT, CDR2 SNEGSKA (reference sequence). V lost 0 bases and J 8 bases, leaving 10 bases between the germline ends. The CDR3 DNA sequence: TGCAGTGCTAGAGATTCCGGGGACGGCTACACCTTC. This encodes CSARDSGDGYTF.

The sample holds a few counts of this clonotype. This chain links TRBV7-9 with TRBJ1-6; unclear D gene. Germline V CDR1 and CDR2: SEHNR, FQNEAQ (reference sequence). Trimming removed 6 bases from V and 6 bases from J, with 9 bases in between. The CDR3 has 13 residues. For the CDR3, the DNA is TGTGCCAGCAGTCCATCGGGTAATTCACCCCTCCACTTT. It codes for CASSPSGNSPLHF.

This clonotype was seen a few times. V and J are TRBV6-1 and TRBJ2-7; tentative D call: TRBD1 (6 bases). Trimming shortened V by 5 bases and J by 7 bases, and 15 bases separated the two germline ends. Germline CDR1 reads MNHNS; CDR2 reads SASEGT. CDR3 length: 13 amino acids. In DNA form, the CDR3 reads TGTGCCAGCAGTACGACAGGAGAACTGGAGCAGTACTTC. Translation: CASSTTGELEQYF.

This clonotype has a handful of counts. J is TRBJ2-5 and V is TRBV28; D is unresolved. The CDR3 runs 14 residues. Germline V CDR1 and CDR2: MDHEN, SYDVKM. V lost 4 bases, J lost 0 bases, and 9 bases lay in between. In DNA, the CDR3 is TGTGCCAGCAGTTGGAATCTCGACCAAGAGACCCAGTACTTC. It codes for CASSWNLDQETQYF.

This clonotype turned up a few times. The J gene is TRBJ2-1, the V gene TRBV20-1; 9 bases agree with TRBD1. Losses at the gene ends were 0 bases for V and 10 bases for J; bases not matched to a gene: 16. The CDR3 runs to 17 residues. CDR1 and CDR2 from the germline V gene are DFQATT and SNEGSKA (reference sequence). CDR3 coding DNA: TGCAGTGCTAGAGATCCAGGGACAGGGAGGTTGCAAGGAGAGCAGTTCTTC. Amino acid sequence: CSARDPGTGRLQGEQFF.

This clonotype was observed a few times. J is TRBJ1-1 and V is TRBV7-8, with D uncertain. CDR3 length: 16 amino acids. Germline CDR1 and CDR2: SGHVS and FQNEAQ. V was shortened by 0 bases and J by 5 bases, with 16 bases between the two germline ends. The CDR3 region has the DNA TGTGCCAGCAGCTTAGCCCGAGGAGGTGCAAGTACTGAAGCTTTCTTT. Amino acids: CASSLARGGASTEAFF. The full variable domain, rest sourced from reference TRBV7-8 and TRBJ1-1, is GAGVSQSPRYKVAKRGQDVALRCDPISGHVSLFWYQQALGQGPEFLTYFQNEAQLDKSGLPSDRFFAERPEGSVSTLKIQRTQQEDSAVYLCASSLARGGASTEAFFGQGTRLTVV.

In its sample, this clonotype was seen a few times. The CDR3 DNA follows: TGTGCCAGCAGTCCGGGACAGGGGGTACCCTACGAGCAGTACTTC. It codes for CASSPGQGVPYEQYF. The chain couples TRBV12-3 or TRBV12-4 to TRBJ2-7; 11 bases match TRBD1. The CDR3 is 15 residues long. The ends lost 5 bases at V and 2 bases at J; junction bases unmatched: 5.

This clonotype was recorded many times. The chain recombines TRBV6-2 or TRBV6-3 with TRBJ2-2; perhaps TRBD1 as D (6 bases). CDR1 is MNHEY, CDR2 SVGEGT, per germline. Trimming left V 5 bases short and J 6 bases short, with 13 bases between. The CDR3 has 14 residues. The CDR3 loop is CASSKQGIAGELFF. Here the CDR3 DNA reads TGTGCCAGCAGTAAACAGGGTATCGCCGGGGAGCTGTTTTTT.

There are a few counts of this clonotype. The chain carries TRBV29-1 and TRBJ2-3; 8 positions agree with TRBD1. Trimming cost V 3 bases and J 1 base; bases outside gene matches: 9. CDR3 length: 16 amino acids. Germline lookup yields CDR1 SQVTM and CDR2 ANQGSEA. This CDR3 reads CSVDAQGAIGTDTQYF. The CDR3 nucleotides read TGCAGCGTTGACGCCCAGGGGGCTATAGGCACAGATACGCAGTATTTT.

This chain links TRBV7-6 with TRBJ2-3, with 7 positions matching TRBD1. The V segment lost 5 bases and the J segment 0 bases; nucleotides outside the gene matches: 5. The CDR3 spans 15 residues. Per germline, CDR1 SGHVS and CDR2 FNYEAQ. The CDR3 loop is CASSRQGPSTDTQYF. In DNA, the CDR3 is TGTGCCAGCAGCCGACAGGGCCCTAGCACAGATACGCAGTATTTT. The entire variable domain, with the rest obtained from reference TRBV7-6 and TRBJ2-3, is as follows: GAGVSQSPRYKVTKRGQDVALRCDPISGHVSLYWYRQALGQGPEFLTYFNYEAQQDKSGLPNDRFSAERPEGSISTLTIQRTEQRDSAMYRCASSRQGPSTDTQYFGPGTRLTVL.